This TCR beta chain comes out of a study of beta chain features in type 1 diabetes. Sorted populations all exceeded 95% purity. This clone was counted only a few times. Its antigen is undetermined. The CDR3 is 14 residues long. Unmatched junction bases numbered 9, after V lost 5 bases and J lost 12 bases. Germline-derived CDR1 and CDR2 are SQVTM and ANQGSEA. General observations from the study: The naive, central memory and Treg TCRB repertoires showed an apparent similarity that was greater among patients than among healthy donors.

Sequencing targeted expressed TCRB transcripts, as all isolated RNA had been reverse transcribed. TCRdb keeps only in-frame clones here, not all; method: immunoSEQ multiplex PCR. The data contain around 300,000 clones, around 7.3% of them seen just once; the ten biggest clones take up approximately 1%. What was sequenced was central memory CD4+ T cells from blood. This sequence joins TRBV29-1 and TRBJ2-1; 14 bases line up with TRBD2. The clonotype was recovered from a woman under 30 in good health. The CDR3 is CSVLGLAGAAGQFF. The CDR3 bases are TGCAGCGTTTTGGGACTAGCGGGGGCCGCCGGGCAGTTCTTC.